This note documents a single T cell receptor beta chain sequence. Its antigen is as yet unknown. Germline V CDR1 and CDR2: MNHEY, SVGAGI. The CDR3 is 15 residues long. V lost 0 bases, J lost 5 bases, and 11 bases lay in between. This entry comes from a study of cytomegalovirus exposure and HLA in healthy donors. Regarding the study as a whole: Accurate prediction of most subjects' HLA-A and HLA-B alleles from TCR beta sequences was reported.

Primers: 60 Vbeta forward and 13 Jbeta reverse. Using immunoSEQ multiplex PCR, the repertoire was profiled, and TCRdb retains in-frame clones only, with some absent. The repertoire holds about 93,000 clones, with about two thirds as singletons. Sequencing was done on a sample of PBMCs. The clonotype was recovered from a boy younger than 18 in good health and CMV-seropositive. V usage is TRBV6-5 and J usage is TRBJ2-4; tentative D call: TRBD2 (6 bases). This CDR3 is CASSYSPGVQNIQYF. The CDR3 nucleotides are TGTGCCAGCAGTTACTCCCCGGGGGTGCAAAACATTCAGTACTTC.